Sequencing of this T cell receptor (beta chain) was carried out in a study of T-cell reconstitution after alpha-beta-depleted transplantation in children. Preparation of the TCRbeta library was carried out with unique molecular identifiers. TCRdb fed the PCR reads into MiXCR, producing one record per CDR3 protein. Altogether about a million distinct CDR3 sequences are present, around 30% being singletons, with the ten largest covering 25% to 35%. CDR1 is LNHDA, CDR2 SQIVND, per germline (reference sequence). V was clipped by 1 base and J by 8 bases; unmatched bases: 4. The CDR3 length is 14 residues. Study findings and constraints: Roughly two months post-transplant, alpha-beta T cells reportedly originated from several hundred graft clones that had expanded. T-cell numbers and diversity, one year after transplant, stemmed largely from T cells that were newly produced.

Concerning this clonotype: The antigen remains undetermined.

The clonotype comes from a boy younger than two who had a stem cell transplant for SCID, so the T cells may come from the graft donor. The starting material was PBMCs, mostly from graft donor cells, obtained 360 days after TCRalphabeta/CD19-depleted stem cell transplant. This chain links TRBV19 with TRBJ2-4, with 8 bases identical to TRBD1. In nucleotides, the CDR3 is TGTGCCAGTAGTATAGGCGACAGGGGTGACATTCAGTACTTC. Residues: CASSIGDRGDIQYF.